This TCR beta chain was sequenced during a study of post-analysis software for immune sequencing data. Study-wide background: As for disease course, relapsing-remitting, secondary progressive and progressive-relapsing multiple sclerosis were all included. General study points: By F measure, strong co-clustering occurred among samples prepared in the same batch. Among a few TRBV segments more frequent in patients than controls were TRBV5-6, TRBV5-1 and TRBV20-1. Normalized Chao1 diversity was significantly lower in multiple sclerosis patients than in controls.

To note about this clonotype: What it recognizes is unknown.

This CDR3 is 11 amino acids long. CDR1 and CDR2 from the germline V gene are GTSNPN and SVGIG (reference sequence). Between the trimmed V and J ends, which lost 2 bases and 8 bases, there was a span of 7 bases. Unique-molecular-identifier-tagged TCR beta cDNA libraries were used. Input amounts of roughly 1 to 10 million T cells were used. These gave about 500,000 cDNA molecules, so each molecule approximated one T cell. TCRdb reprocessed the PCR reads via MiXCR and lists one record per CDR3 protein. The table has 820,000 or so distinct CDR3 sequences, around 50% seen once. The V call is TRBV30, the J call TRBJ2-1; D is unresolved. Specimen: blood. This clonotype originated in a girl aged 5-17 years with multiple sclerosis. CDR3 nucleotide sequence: TGTGCCTGGAGTTCAGCATATGAGCAGTTCTTC. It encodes CAWSSAYEQFF. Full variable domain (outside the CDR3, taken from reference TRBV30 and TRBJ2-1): SQTIHQWPATLVQPVGSPLSLECTVEGTSNPNLYWYRQAAGRGLQLLFYSVGIGQISSEVPQNLSASRPQDRQFILSSKKLLLSDSGFYLCAWSSAYEQFFGPGTRLTVL.